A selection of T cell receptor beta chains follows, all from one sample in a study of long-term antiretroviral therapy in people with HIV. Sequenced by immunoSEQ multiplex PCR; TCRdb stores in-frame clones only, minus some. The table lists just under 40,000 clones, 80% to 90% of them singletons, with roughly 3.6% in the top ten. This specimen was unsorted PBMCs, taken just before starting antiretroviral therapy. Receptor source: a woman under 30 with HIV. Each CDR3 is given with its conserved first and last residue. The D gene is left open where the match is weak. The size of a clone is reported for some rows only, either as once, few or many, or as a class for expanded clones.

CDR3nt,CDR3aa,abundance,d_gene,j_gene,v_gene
TGTGCCAGCAGCTTAGGGACAGGGGTAGAGACCCAGTACTTC,CASSLGTGVETQYF,NA,TRBD1,TRBJ2-5,TRBV7-9
TGTGCCAGCAGCCTGGACGGGTTGGACAATGAGCAGTTCTTC,CASSLDGLDNEQFF,NA,NA,TRBJ2-1,TRBV7-2
TGCGCCAGCAGCCCCTTTCGGAACACTGAAGCTTTCTTT,CASSPFRNTEAFF,NA,NA,TRBJ1-1,TRBV7-2
TGTGCCAGTTGGGAGGGGGGGAGACTTATCAATGAGCAGTTCTTC,CASWEGGRLINEQFF,NA,NA,TRBJ2-1,TRBV6-5
TGTGCCAGTAGTTTGGGACAGCTCTACGAGCAGTACTTC,CASSLGQLYEQYF,NA,TRBD1,TRBJ2-7,TRBV19
TGTGCCACCAGCAGACCGGGACAGAAGAGCTATGGCTACACCTTC,CATSRPGQKSYGYTF,NA,TRBD1,TRBJ1-2,TRBV15
TGTGCCAGCAGAACCGGGACTAGCGGGAGCTACAATGAGCAGTTCTTC,CASRTGTSGSYNEQFF,NA,NA,TRBJ2-1,TRBV21-1
TGTGCCAGCAGTTTCGGCGGAGAGACCCAGTACTTC,CASSFGGETQYF,NA,NA,TRBJ2-5,TRBV28
TGCGCCAGCAATAGAGCGAGAGGTACCGGGGAGCTGTTTTTT,CASNRARGTGELFF,NA,NA,TRBJ2-2,TRBV5-1
TGTGCCAGCAGCGTAGCAGGGGATTTGGGCACTGAAGCTTTCTTT,CASSVAGDLGTEAFF,NA,NA,TRBJ1-1,TRBV9
TGCGCCAGCAGCCAGGGGTTCTACAATGAGCAGTTCTTC,CASSQGFYNEQFF,NA,NA,TRBJ2-1,TRBV4-3
TGCGCCAGCAGCTTGGACCCACTACGATACGAGCAGTACTTC,CASSLDPLRYEQYF,few,NA,TRBJ2-7,TRBV5-1
TGTGCCAGCAGCCAAGCTAGCGGGAGGGCCTACGAGCAGTACTTC,CASSQASGRAYEQYF,NA,TRBD2,TRBJ2-7,TRBV14
TGTGCCAGCAGCCCAGACAGGAGCTATGGCTACACCTTC,CASSPDRSYGYTF,NA,NA,TRBJ1-2,TRBV6-6
TGTGCCAGCTCTCCGGAGGGACTGTCCTACAATGAGCAGTTCTTC,CASSPEGLSYNEQFF,NA,NA,TRBJ2-1,TRBV18
TGTGCCAGCAGTTTAAGGGGGACTAGCGGGAGAGATACGCAGTATTTT,CASSLRGTSGRDTQYF,NA,TRBD2,TRBJ2-3,TRBV28
TGTGCCAGCAGCCCCCCGGCTAGCGGGAACACCGGGGAGCTGTTTTTT,CASSPPASGNTGELFF,NA,TRBD2,TRBJ2-2,TRBV11-2
TGCGCCAGCAGCCAAGACTCATTGCCTCAAGAGACCCAGTACTTC,CASSQDSLPQETQYF,NA,NA,TRBJ2-5,TRBV5-1
TGTGCCAGCAGCCCACGGACAGGGGAAGGGAATGAGCAGTTCTTC,CASSPRTGEGNEQFF,NA,TRBD1,TRBJ2-1,TRBV7-9
TGTGCCAGCAGTGATCTCCTTTCAAACTCCTACGAGCAGTACTTC,CASSDLLSNSYEQYF,NA,NA,TRBJ2-7,TRBV2
TGTGCCAGCAGCTTAGATCTGCAGGGTTCGGGTGAAGCTTTCTTT,CASSLDLQGSGEAFF,NA,NA,TRBJ1-1,TRBV11-2
TGCAGCGGGACAGTATCCTACAATGAGCAGTTCTTC,CSGTVSYNEQFF,NA,NA,TRBJ2-1,TRBV29-1
TGTGCCAGCAGCCGCCCTTACAGGGATCCCCGATTGTCGGAGGGCTACACCTTC,CASSRPYRDPRLSEGYTF,NA,NA,TRBJ1-2,TRBV5-6
TGTGCCAGCAGTTTAGGGGCAGGGGGGTACGAGACCCAGTACTTC,CASSLGAGGYETQYF,NA,NA,TRBJ2-5,TRBV28
TGTGCCAGCAGCGTCGCCGGGACAGGGTCGCACAATGAGCAGTTCTTC,CASSVAGTGSHNEQFF,NA,TRBD1,TRBJ2-1,TRBV9
TGTGCCAGCAGCTTAGGATTTAGCAATCAGCCCCAGCATTTT,CASSLGFSNQPQHF,NA,NA,TRBJ1-5,TRBV7-9
TGTGCCAGCAGTGCGACTAGCGGCGCCTACAATGAGCAGTTCTTC,CASSATSGAYNEQFF,NA,TRBD2,TRBJ2-1,TRBV27
TGTGCCAGTAGTCCGAGTAGCACAGATACGCAGTATTTT,CASSPSSTDTQYF,once,NA,TRBJ2-3,TRBV19
TGTGCCAGCAATGACCGGGACAGGCTACACAATGAGCAGTTCTTC,CASNDRDRLHNEQFF,NA,TRBD1,TRBJ2-1,TRBV28
TGTGCCAGCAGCATTTCTCCGGGACAGGGGGCCAGGGCTCGGCAGCCCCAGCATTTT,CASSISPGQGARARQPQHF,few,NA,TRBJ1-5,TRBV21-1
TGTGCCAGCAGTTTTGGGACAGGGCGTTACGAGCAGTACTTC,CASSFGTGRYEQYF,NA,TRBD1,TRBJ2-7,TRBV28
TGTGCCAGCAGCCCCGGTAGGGGCGGGAGAACAGATACGCAGTATTTT,CASSPGRGGRTDTQYF,NA,TRBD2,TRBJ2-3,TRBV7-3
TGTGCCAGTAGTATTGGAGGGGGCTATGGTAATGAAAAACTGTTTTTT,CASSIGGGYGNEKLFF,once,TRBD1,TRBJ1-4,TRBV19
TGTGCCAGCAGCCCCACACGACTAGCGGGAGCTCGAAATGAGCAGTTCTTC,CASSPTRLAGARNEQFF,NA,TRBD2,TRBJ2-1,TRBV7-2
TGTGCCAGCAGCCTTAGGTCGGGGGGAGGTGAAAAACTGTTTTTT,CASSLRSGGGEKLFF,NA,NA,TRBJ1-4,TRBV11-2
TGTGCCAGTAGTTGGACAGGGGGAGGCTCCTACGAGCAGTACTTC,CASSWTGGGSYEQYF,NA,TRBD1,TRBJ2-7,TRBV19
TGTGCCAGCAGCCCGACCGGGACTAGCATATACAATGAGCAGTTCTTC,CASSPTGTSIYNEQFF,NA,TRBD2,TRBJ2-1,TRBV5-4
TGTGCCAGTAGTGACCTAGCGGGTTACGAGCAGTACTTC,CASSDLAGYEQYF,NA,TRBD2,TRBJ2-7,TRBV19
TGTGCCAGCAGCTTGGGCGGGGGGGCAGATACGCAGTATTTT,CASSLGGGADTQYF,NA,TRBD2,TRBJ2-3,TRBV11-2
TGCGCCAGCAGCCTCTTCGAGGCCAGGGGAATCAATCAGCCCCAGCATTTT,CASSLFEARGINQPQHF,NA,NA,TRBJ1-5,TRBV4-1
TGTGCCAGCAGTTTGTGGGGCCCCGATACGCAGTATTTT,CASSLWGPDTQYF,NA,NA,TRBJ2-3,TRBV28
TGCGCCAGCAGGGGCGAGGCCTACGAGCAGTACTTC,CASRGEAYEQYF,NA,NA,TRBJ2-7,TRBV10-2
TGTGCCAGCAGCTACAATAGACAGGGAAGAAGCGAGCAGTACTTC,CASSYNRQGRSEQYF,once,TRBD1,TRBJ2-7,TRBV7-2
TGTGCCAGCAAGTCAGGGGGCGCCCCTCTGAGGACCGGGGAGCTGTTTTTT,CASKSGGAPLRTGELFF,NA,TRBD1,TRBJ2-2,TRBV27
TGTGCCAGCTTATCCTCGTACGGACTAGGCACAGATACGCAGTATTTT,CASLSSYGLGTDTQYF,NA,TRBD2,TRBJ2-3,TRBV2
TGTGCCAGTTCGCGGACAGGCGGAGTTACAGATACGCAGTATTTT,CASSRTGGVTDTQYF,NA,TRBD1,TRBJ2-3,TRBV7-2
TGTGCCAGCAGCTTCGGACTAGCGAGCACAGATACGCAGTATTTT,CASSFGLASTDTQYF,NA,TRBD2,TRBJ2-3,TRBV7-2
TGTGCCAGCTCACGGGGACTAGTCAACGAGCAGTACTTC,CASSRGLVNEQYF,NA,TRBD2,TRBJ2-7,TRBV18
TGTGCCAGCAGTTTATCGTACCCCCCTTACGAGCAGTACTTC,CASSLSYPPYEQYF,few,NA,TRBJ2-7,TRBV27
TGTGCCAGCAGTGGAACAGGGGACAATTCACCCCTCCACTTT,CASSGTGDNSPLHF,NA,TRBD1,TRBJ1-6,TRBV6-5
TGCGCCAGCAGCCAAGACTTGCCGGCTGTTAATGAGCAGTTCTTC,CASSQDLPAVNEQFF,NA,NA,TRBJ2-1,TRBV4-3
TGTGCCAGCAGCCGAGACGACGGAGGCTACGAGCAGTACTTC,CASSRDDGGYEQYF,NA,NA,TRBJ2-7,TRBV7-2
TGCGCCAGCAGCCCCGGGACGGCCGGGGAGCTGTTTTTT,CASSPGTAGELFF,NA,NA,TRBJ2-2,TRBV4-1